Listed here are 20 T cell receptor beta chains from one sample, sequenced in a study of blood T cell repertoires in COVID-19 (dated by TCRdb to the early 2020s). Libraries were built with the immunoSEQ multiplex PCR assay. Imported from immuneACCESS, the table was reduced by TCRdb to in-frame sequences with V and J called. These copies leave out some clones; in studies compared against another copy, an unresolved V gene accounts for under half, and the cause of the remainder is not known. For this sample the table gives approximately 100,000 clones, of which over 75% were detected only once. The top ten clones comprise approximately 5.6% of the sample. The sample comprised peripheral blood. Receptors were obtained from a human donor in a cohort sampled during active COVID-19.

The CDR3 nucleotides are TGTGCCAGCAGTTACGAGGTCGGGGAAGAGACCCAGTACTTC. It encodes CASSYEVGEETQYF. The gene calls are TRBV6-5 and TRBJ2-5; tentatively, D is TRBD2 (5 bases). Between the trimmed V and J ends, which lost 2 bases and 3 bases, there was a span of 10 bases. Germline V CDR1 and CDR2: MNHEY, SVGAGI. The CDR3 length is 14 residues.

The rearrangement links TRBV9 to TRBJ2-4; TRBD2 matches at 13 bases. This CDR3 has 16 residues. V was pared by 2 bases and J by 7 bases, with 6 bases of the junction left unmatched. CDR1 and CDR2 (germline): SGDLS, YYNGEE. CDR3 loop: CASSVTSGGAQNIQYF. The CDR3 nucleotides are TGTGCCAGCAGCGTTACTAGCGGGGGGGCACAGAACATTCAGTACTTC.

This chain joins TRBV2 and TRBJ2-3; 9 bases map to TRBD2. Germline CDR1 reads SNHLY; CDR2 reads FYNNEI. The CDR3 contains 15 residues. With 3 bases clipped from V and 2 bases from J, the junction kept 3 bases outside the gene matches. CDR3 in DNA: TGTGCCAGCAGTGAGCAGGGACTAGCCACAGATACGCAGTATTTT. Its protein is CASSEQGLATDTQYF.

The sample holds one count of this clone. CDR3 sequence: CASSSGTSGNSEQFF. In nucleotides, the CDR3 is TGTGCCAGCAGCTCCGGGACTAGCGGGAATAGTGAGCAGTTCTTC. The chain carries TRBV6-5 and TRBJ2-1, with 13 bases that match TRBD2. CDR3 length equals 15 residues. V lost 6 bases, J lost 9 bases, and 8 bases stayed unmatched. Germline CDR1 and CDR2: MNHEY and SVGAGI.

This chain joins TRBV30 and TRBJ1-2, with 12 bases lining up with TRBD1. This CDR3 is built from 15 residues. Germline V gives CDR1 GTSNPN, CDR2 SVGIG (reference sequence). V gave up 8 bases and J gave up 4 bases; unmatched junction bases: 11. The CDR3 region is CATPGTGGVIYGYTF. CDR3 bases: TGTGCCACGCCTGGGACAGGGGGCGTGATCTATGGCTACACCTTC.

Points on this clone: One end of the junction does not line up with germline, which may come from a read error. The CDR3 DNA is TGTGCCAGCAGTTACACCGGGACAGGGTCAACTGTCTTC. It translates to CASSYTGTGSTVF. This chain connects TRBV6-5 to TRBJ2-7; 9 bases match TRBD1. The CDR3 spans 13 residues. Germline CDR1 is MNHEY and CDR2 is SVGAGI.

This clone was seen once. The rearrangement uses TRBV30 and TRBJ2-7, with 8 bases lining up with TRBD1. Germline V gene sequence: CDR1 GTSNPN, CDR2 SVGIG (reference sequence). Trimming removed 5 bases from V and 4 bases from J; junction bases left unmatched: 19. CDR3 length: 17 amino acids. The CDR3 spells CAWGQGASWTGFYEQYF. The CDR3 DNA is TGTGCCTGGGGCCAGGGTGCATCCTGGACAGGGTTTTACGAGCAGTACTTC.

The rearrangement uses TRBV24-1 and TRBJ2-2; 7 nucleotides match TRBD1. The germline CDR1 and CDR2 sequences are KGHDR and SFDVKD. This CDR3 spans 19 amino acids. Trimming took 0 bases from V and 7 from J; bases not matched to a gene: 16. The CDR3 DNA sequence: TGTGCCACCAGTGATTTGTCCCCCACCAAGACAGGGATGGTCGGGGAGCTGTTTTTT. Translated: CATSDLSPTKTGMVGELFF.

This chain joins TRBV27 and TRBJ1-3; D is perhaps TRBD1 (5 bases). CDR1 is MNHEY and CDR2 is SMNVEV in the germline V gene (reference sequence). Trimming removed 8 bases at V and 0 bases at J, with 14 bases between. The CDR3 is made up of 15 amino acids. The CDR3 sequence: CASARGGSSGNTIYF. The CDR3 DNA reads as TGTGCCAGCGCTAGGGGTGGAAGCTCTGGAAACACCATATATTTT.

The gene calls are TRBV7-2 and TRBJ2-5; perhaps TRBD2 as D (7 bases). Germline values: CDR1 SGHTA, CDR2 FQGNSA. V gave up 2 bases and J gave up 5 bases, with 18 bases separating them. This CDR3 comprises 16 residues. This CDR3 reads CASSLSGGAGVETQYF. The DNA of the CDR3 is TGTGCCAGCAGCTTATCGGGGGGCGCGGGGGTGGAGACCCAGTACTTC.

The chain carries TRBV5-6 and TRBJ1-2; D not certain. Trimming cost V 0 bases and J 5 bases, with 5 bases left between them. Germline assignment: CDR1 SGHDT and CDR2 YYEEEE. This CDR3 spans 12 amino acids. The CDR3 spells CASSLERYGYTF. CDR3 bases: TGTGCCAGCAGCTTGGAACGGTATGGCTACACCTTC.

The V and J genes are TRBV19 and TRBJ2-3, with D possibly TRBD2 on 7 matching bases. Trimming left V 5 bases short and J 2 bases short, with 11 bases between. Germline V lookup: CDR1 LNHDA, CDR2 SQIVND (reference sequence). The CDR3 extends over 14 amino acids. The CDR3 nucleotides read TGTGCCAGTAGTGACGGGGGGCACACAGATACGCAGTATTTT. Translated, it gives CASSDGGHTDTQYF.

The rearrangement uses TRBV6-2 or TRBV6-3 and TRBJ1-2; D not resolved. The germline V gene has CDR1 MNHEY and CDR2 SVGEGT. V lost 4 bases, J lost 8 bases, and 11 bases lay in between. The CDR3 length is 12 residues. In nucleotides, the CDR3 is TGTGCCAGCAGTTCAAGTACTAAAGGCTACACCTTC. Translating it yields CASSSSTKGYTF.

This rearrangement joins TRBV2 to TRBJ2-5, with 12 bases matching TRBD2. Trimming cost V 6 bases and J 3 bases; bases outside gene matches: 5. The CDR3 is 15 residues long. In germline, CDR1 is SNHLY, CDR2 FYNNEI. CDR3 DNA: TGTGCCAGCAGGGAAAGACTAGCGGGAGAAGAGACCCAGTACTTC. Translating gives CASRERLAGEETQYF.

V is TRBV28 and J is TRBJ2-5, with a possible D match to TRBD2 (5 bases). Germline V lookup: CDR1 MDHEN, CDR2 SYDVKM. The CDR3 runs to 15 residues. The V gene lost 3 bases and the J gene lost 5 bases, with 16 bases spanning the gap. CDR3 sequence reads: CASSFNLASYETQYF. DNA for the CDR3: TGTGCCAGCAGTTTCAACCTAGCTTCCTATGAGACCCAGTACTTC.

The J gene is TRBJ2-5, the V gene TRBV20-1; possibly TRBD1 for D (6 bases). Per the germline V gene, CDR1 is DFQATT and CDR2 is SNEGSKA (reference sequence). Trimming cost V 3 bases and J 1 base, with 12 bases left between them. The length of the CDR3 is 14 residues. CDR3 nucleotide sequence: TGCAGTGCTAGTGGGGGCGACCCCCAAGAGACCCAGTACTTC. It translates to CSASGGDPQETQYF.

On this clone itself: One end of the junction varies from germline; a read error may be responsible. This rearrangement joins TRBV2 to TRBJ2-5, with 7 bases lining up with TRBD2. In germline, CDR1 is SNHLY, CDR2 FYNNEI. The CDR3 is 14 amino acids. The CDR3 is CASREGLGGETQYF. The CDR3 DNA is TGTGCCAGCAGGGAAGGACTAGGAGGAGAGACCCAGTACTTC.

The rearrangement uses TRBV28 and TRBJ1-1; 7 positions match TRBD1. Unmatched junction bases numbered 7, after V lost 7 bases and J lost 5 bases. The CDR3 contains 13 residues. The V gene's germline CDR1 is MDHEN and CDR2 SYDVKM. CDR3 loop: CASKKQGRTEAFF. CDR3 bases: TGTGCCAGCAAGAAACAGGGGAGGACTGAAGCTTTCTTT.

The rearrangement links TRBV10-3 to TRBJ2-3; unclear D gene. CDR3 length equals 15 residues. Germline CDR1 is ENHRY and CDR2 is SYGVKD. The V and J ends lost 0 bases and 2 bases respectively, with 9 bases between them. CDR3 in amino acids: CAISESSLDTDTQYF. In nucleotides, the CDR3 is TGTGCCATCAGTGAGTCCAGTCTTGACACAGATACGCAGTATTTT.

This chain connects TRBV24-1 to TRBJ2-5; 7 bases match TRBD2. The CDR3 has 14 amino acids. With 3 bases clipped from V and 5 bases from J, the junction kept 5 bases outside the gene matches. The germline V gene encodes CDR1 KGHDR and CDR2 SFDVKD. Here the CDR3 DNA reads TGTGCCACCAGTGATGGGAGGGGCCGGGAGACCCAGTACTTC. Encoded protein: CATSDGRGRETQYF.